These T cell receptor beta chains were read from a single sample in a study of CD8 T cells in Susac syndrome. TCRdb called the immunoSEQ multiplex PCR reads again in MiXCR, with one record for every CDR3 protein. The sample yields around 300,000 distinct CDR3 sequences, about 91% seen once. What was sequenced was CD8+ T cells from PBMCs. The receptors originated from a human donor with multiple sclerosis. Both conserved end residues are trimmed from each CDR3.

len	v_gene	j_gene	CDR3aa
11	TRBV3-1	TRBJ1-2	ASSHRSNYGYT
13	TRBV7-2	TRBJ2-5	ASSLAALPQETQY
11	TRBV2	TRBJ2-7	ATSVQFAYEQY
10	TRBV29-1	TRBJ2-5	SVGQGAETQY
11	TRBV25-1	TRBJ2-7	ASSEPQGYEQY
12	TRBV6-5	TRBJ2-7	ASGLGHRGGEQY
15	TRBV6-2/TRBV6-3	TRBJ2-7	ATTSYQGQGRFYEQY
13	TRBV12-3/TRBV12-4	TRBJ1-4	ASSLATETNEKLF
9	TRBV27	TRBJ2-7	AVGAGYEQY
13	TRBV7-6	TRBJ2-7	ASSESKGGLYEQY
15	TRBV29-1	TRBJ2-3	SVEDSLKGERTDTQY
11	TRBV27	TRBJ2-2	ASSLMGSGELF
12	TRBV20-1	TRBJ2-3	SAGGEREKDTQY
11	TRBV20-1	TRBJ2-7	SARGGLAYEQY
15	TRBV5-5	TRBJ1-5	ASSLSLTAEGGQPQH
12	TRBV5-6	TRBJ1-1	ASSALRGWTEAF
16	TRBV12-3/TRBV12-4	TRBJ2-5	ASSRTGLAGGWEETQY
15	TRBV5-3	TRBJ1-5	ARSSQGAFDSNQPQH
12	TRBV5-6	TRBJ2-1	ASSYGSLFNEQF
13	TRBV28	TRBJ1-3	ASRLGVPSGNTIY
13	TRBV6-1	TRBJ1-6	ASSDPSSYNSPLH
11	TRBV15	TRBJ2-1	ATRLAGYNEQF
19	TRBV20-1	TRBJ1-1	SAFLPWTGVLLPVLSTEAF
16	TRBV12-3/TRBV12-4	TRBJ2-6	ASSHYGTPFSGANVLT